This entry lists 19 T cell receptor beta chains sequenced from one sample in a study of T and B cells in COVID-19 patients. TRB was amplified from about 250-500 ng of blood genomic DNA. TRB rearrangements were amplified by multiplex PCR with BIOMED2 TRB-A/B primers. TCRdb fed the multiplex PCR reads into MiXCR, producing one record per CDR3 protein. The table includes 4,800 or so distinct CDR3 sequences, about 35% detected once. Sequenced material: blood. The receptors were sampled from a human donor who had recovered from COVID-19.

The rearrangement joins TRBV19 to TRBJ1-2, with 8 bases aligning to TRBD1. CDR3 length: 14 residues. Trimming at V came to 7 bases and at J to 6 bases, leaving 10 bases not matched to a gene. Per the germline V gene, CDR1 is LNHDA and CDR2 is SQIVND (reference sequence). CDR3 sequence (DNA): TGTGCCAGTACCGGGACCACAGGGGGGGATGGCTACACCTTC. It encodes CASTGTTGGDGYTF.

The chain couples TRBV19 to TRBJ2-7; 9 bases are shared with TRBD1. The CDR3 length is 17 residues. Trimming cost V 3 bases and J 6 bases; bases outside gene matches: 15. Germline V gene lookup returns CDR1 LNHDA and CDR2 SQIVND (reference sequence). In DNA form, the CDR3 reads TGTGCCAGTAGTATCCGACCCGGAGGGACAGGGAGTAGCGAGCAGTACTTC. Its translation is CASSIRPGGTGSSEQYF.

By frequency in the sample, this clonotype is medium-sized (0.01 to 0.1%). The gene calls are TRBV19 and TRBJ2-3; 8 nucleotides agree with TRBD2. Germline assignment: CDR1 LNHDA and CDR2 SQIVND (reference sequence). With V trimmed by 3 bases and J by 5 bases, 4 bases remained unmatched. The CDR3 extends over 14 amino acids. CDR3 protein: CASSIAAGVDTQYF. The CDR3 region has the DNA TGTGCCAGTAGTATTGCAGCGGGAGTAGATACGCAGTATTTT.

The V call is TRBV7-2, the J call TRBJ2-7; TRBD2 matches at 8 bases. In germline, CDR1 is SGHTA, CDR2 FQGNSA. There are 17 residues in the CDR3. The junction had 11 bases not matched to a gene; V was cut back by 2 bases and J by 2 bases. The CDR3 here is CASSLFHSPGRAYEQYF. The CDR3 bases are TGTGCCAGCAGCTTATTCCATTCCCCCGGGAGGGCCTACGAGCAGTACTTC.

In its sample, this clonotype is medium-sized. J is TRBJ2-6 and V is TRBV6-2 or TRBV6-3; D not certain. CDR3 length equals 15 residues. V was clipped by 5 bases and J by 0 bases, with 8 bases between them. Germline V gene lookup returns CDR1 MNHEY and CDR2 SVGEGT. The DNA for the CDR3 is TGTGCCAGCAGTCCCGCCCTCTCTGGGGCCAACGTCCTGACTTTC. It is translated as CASSPALSGANVLTF.

Within the sample, this clonotype is medium-sized (0.01 to 0.1%). This CDR3 is CASSMDYGYTF. The CDR3 DNA reads TGTGCCAGTAGTATGGATTATGGCTACACCTTC. The gene calls are TRBV19 and TRBJ1-2; D call uncertain. Germline CDR1 reads LNHDA; CDR2 reads SQIVND (reference sequence). V lost 3 bases, J lost 5 bases, and 4 bases lay in between. The CDR3 has 11 residues.

The rearrangement links TRBV18 to TRBJ2-6; D call uncertain. This CDR3 is 17 amino acids long. The V gene lost 0 bases and the J gene lost 0 bases, with 9 bases spanning the gap. Germline V gene sequence: CDR1 KGHSH, CDR2 LQKENI. The CDR3 loop reads CASSPPDGNSGANVLTF. CDR3 sequence (DNA): TGTGCCAGCTCACCACCGGACGGAAACTCTGGGGCCAACGTCCTGACTTTC. Full variable domain (rest looked up from reference TRBV18 and TRBJ2-6): NAGVMQNPRHLVRRRGQEARLRCSPMKGHSHVYWYRQLPEEGLKFMVYLQKENIIDESGMPKERFSAEFPKEGPSILRIQQVVRGDSAAYFCASSPPDGNSGANVLTFGAGSRLTVL.

This clonotype has a handful of counts. The rearrangement joins TRBV15 to TRBJ2-1, with a tentative D call TRBD2 (6 bases). The CDR3 has 15 residues. Trimming left V 8 bases short and J 10 bases short, with 24 bases between. The germline V gene encodes CDR1 LNHNV and CDR2 YYDKDF (reference sequence). CDR3 sequence (DNA): TGTGCCACCGGAGCGGGCGGGATCCCCTCCGAGGAGCAGTTCTTC. Residues: CATGAGGIPSEEQFF.

The chain combines TRBV6-5 with TRBJ1-2; 8 bases map to TRBD1. Germline V gene lookup returns CDR1 MNHEY and CDR2 SVGAGI. V dropped 5 bases and J dropped 13; count of bases not matched to a gene: 12. The CDR3 runs 13 residues. The CDR3 loop reads CASSVDRERRCTF. Here the CDR3 DNA reads TGTGCCAGCAGTGTGGACAGGGAAAGACGCTGCACCTTC.

The chain recombines TRBV10-3 with TRBJ2-1, with 13 bases that match TRBD2. V lost 2 bases to trimming and J lost 10 bases; unmatched junction nucleotides: 2. Per the germline V gene, CDR1 is ENHRY and CDR2 is SYGVKD. The CDR3 extends over 14 amino acids. The CDR3, as DNA: TGTGCCATCAGTGAGGGACTAGCGGGAGTGGAGCAGTTCTTC. Translation: CAISEGLAGVEQFF.

The table lists this clonotype with a few counts. V gene TRBV15 combines with J gene TRBJ2-1, with TRBD2 as a possible D gene (5 bases). CDR3 length equals 15 residues. Germline V gene sequence: CDR1 LNHNV, CDR2 YYDKDF (reference sequence). V lost 1 base and J lost 9, with 16 bases in between. CDR3 loop: CATSRAETTDGEQFF. The CDR3 coding sequence is TGTGCCACCAGCAGAGCGGAGACTACCGACGGTGAGCAGTTCTTC.

The table lists this clonotype with a few counts. The CDR3 sequence: CASSEGQGNYGYTF. CDR3 sequence (DNA): TGTGCCAGCAGCGAAGGACAGGGGAACTATGGCTACACCTTC. The gene calls are TRBV6-2 or TRBV6-3 and TRBJ1-2; the match to TRBD1 covers 9 bases. V was clipped by 6 bases and J by 2 bases; unmatched bases: 4. CDR1 is MNHEY, CDR2 SVGEGT, per germline. The CDR3 has 14 residues.

This chain joins TRBV6-5 and TRBJ2-7; tentative D call: TRBD1 (6 bases). V lost 4 bases and J lost 2, with 18 bases in between. The CDR3 runs to 16 residues. Germline values: CDR1 MNHEY, CDR2 SVGAGI. The CDR3, as DNA: TGTGCCAGCAGTTCCCGTCACAGGGTGACCCCCTACGAGCAGTACTTC. Its translation is CASSSRHRVTPYEQYF.

This clonotype is labeled as medium-sized. The chain employs TRBV29-1 and TRBJ2-7; 10 bases line up with TRBD1. Germline CDR1 and CDR2: SQVTM and ANQGSEA. The CDR3 totals 16 residues. With V trimmed by 3 bases and J by 3 bases, 11 bases remained unmatched. For the CDR3, the DNA is TGCAGCGTTGAGGGACAGGGGCCCTCGAGGGGCTACGAGCAGTACTTC. It codes for CSVEGQGPSRGYEQYF.

This chain connects TRBV18 to TRBJ2-1; D may match TRBD1 or TRBD2 (5 bases each). Trimming removed 4 bases from V and 6 bases from J, with 10 bases in between. Germline assignment: CDR1 KGHSH and CDR2 LQKENI. This CDR3 region has 13 residues. The CDR3 coding sequence is TGTGCCAGCTCACGGGGGTCCGGCAATGAGCAGTTCTTC. This gives the protein CASSRGSGNEQFF.

In DNA, the CDR3 is TGTGCCTGGAGTCATTGGCAGGGAGAGTTGGGCTACACCTTC. This gives the protein CAWSHWQGELGYTF. This sequence joins TRBV30 and TRBJ1-2; D might be TRBD1 (5 bases). V was trimmed by 2 bases and J by 8 bases, leaving 18 bases between them. This CDR3 spans 14 amino acids. Germline loops: CDR1 GTSNPN, CDR2 SVGIG (reference sequence).

The J gene is TRBJ2-5, the V gene TRBV21-1; the table's D call TRBD2 went unverified against the DNA. TRBV21-1 is given as a pseudogene. This CDR3 region has 14 residues. For the CDR3, the DNA is TGTGCCAGCACCTCCGGACTGGACCAAGAGACCCAGTACTTC. Residues: CASTSGLDQETQYF.

This clonotype was seen a handful of times. The gene calls are TRBV6-1 and TRBJ1-2, with D unresolved. The V and J ends lost 1 base and 8 bases respectively, with 11 bases between them. Germline V CDR1 and CDR2: MNHNS, SASEGT. The CDR3 is 13 residues long. For the CDR3, the DNA is TGTGCCAGCAGTGAAGAAGTAGGTCTCGGCTACACCTTC. Its protein is CASSEEVGLGYTF.

Turning to this clonotype: One base away lies a much larger clone, so this may be a sequencing read error. The chain couples TRBV19 to TRBJ2-6; TRBD2 is a possible D gene (6 bases). Germline V CDR1 and CDR2: LNHDA, SQIVND (reference sequence). V shed 0 bases and J shed 3 bases, with 9 bases lying between them. The CDR3 runs 16 residues. The CDR3 DNA sequence: TGTGCCAGTAGTATAGAGGGGGGTTTTGGGGCCAACGTCCTGACTTTC. This gives the protein CASSIEGGFGANVLTF.